This is a list of T cell receptor beta chains from one sample in a study of blood T cell repertoires in COVID-19. Here immunoSEQ multiplex PCR was the method, and the copy in TCRdb shows in-frame clones only, minus some. In the table there are approximately 110,000 clones, approximately 85% of which are singletons. The sample comprised peripheral blood. The source is a man between 65 and 80 years old with acute or convalescent COVID-19. CDR3s include the opening cysteine and the closing phenylalanine or tryptophan. The D gene is left open where the match is weak. Clone size is stated in some rows and not others, as once, few, many or a class when expanded.

CDR3 protein: CASSLEPRGNGYTF; CDR3 DNA: TGTGCCAGCAGCTTGGAACCCAGGGGGAATGGCTACACCTTC; V gene: TRBV5-6; J gene: TRBJ1-2; clone size: NA; D gene: TRBD1
CDR3 protein: CSASLRLAGTGRREQYF; CDR3 DNA: TGCAGTGCTAGTCTCCGTCTAGCCGGGACAGGGCGAAGGGAGCAGTACTTC; V gene: TRBV20-1; J gene: TRBJ2-7; clone size: NA; D gene: TRBD1
CDR3 protein: CASSQVQGVSPLHF; CDR3 DNA: TGTGCCAGCAGCCAAGTACAGGGCGTTTCACCCCTCCACTTT; V gene: TRBV3-1/TRBV3-2; J gene: TRBJ1-6; clone size: NA; D gene: NA
CDR3 protein: CASSVPAGERGGYTF; CDR3 DNA: TGTGCCAGCAGTGTTCCCGCGGGGGAGCGGGGGGGCTACACCTTC; V gene: TRBV28; J gene: TRBJ1-2; clone size: NA; D gene: NA
CDR3 protein: CASTPQGQGTITEAFF; CDR3 DNA: TGTGCCAGCACCCCCCAGGGACAGGGGACAATCACTGAAGCTTTCTTT; V gene: TRBV2; J gene: TRBJ1-1; clone size: NA; D gene: TRBD1
CDR3 protein: CATSGSAGQETQYF; CDR3 DNA: TGTGCCACCAGTGGTTCGGCAGGGCAAGAGACCCAGTACTTC; V gene: TRBV24-1; J gene: TRBJ2-5; clone size: NA; D gene: NA
CDR3 protein: CASSSLGSWQETQYF; CDR3 DNA: TGCGCCAGCAGCTCGCTCGGGAGTTGGCAAGAGACCCAGTACTTC; V gene: TRBV5-1; J gene: TRBJ2-5; clone size: NA; D gene: NA
CDR3 protein: CASSQDQRGTEAFF; CDR3 DNA: TGCGCCAGCAGCCAAGATCAAAGAGGCACTGAAGCTTTCTTT; V gene: TRBV4-1; J gene: TRBJ1-1; clone size: NA; D gene: NA
CDR3 protein: CACKGTGETQYF; CDR3 DNA: TGTGCCTGTAAGGGGACAGGAGAGACCCAGTACTTC; V gene: TRBV30; J gene: TRBJ2-5; clone size: NA; D gene: TRBD1
CDR3 protein: CASREISDQPQHF; CDR3 DNA: TGTGCCAGCAGAGAGATCTCTGATCAGCCCCAGCATTTT; V gene: TRBV2; J gene: TRBJ1-5; clone size: NA; D gene: NA
CDR3 protein: CASSLDPQGADGYTF; CDR3 DNA: TGCGCCAGCAGCTTGGACCCTCAGGGGGCGGATGGCTACACCTTC; V gene: TRBV5-1; J gene: TRBJ1-2; clone size: few; D gene: TRBD1
CDR3 protein: CASSYSAVPHQPQHF; CDR3 DNA: TGTGCCAGCAGTTACTCGGCAGTGCCCCATCAGCCCCAGCATTTT; V gene: TRBV6-5; J gene: TRBJ1-5; clone size: NA; D gene: NA
CDR3 protein: CASGTAGNTIYF; CDR3 DNA: TGTGCCAGCGGGACAGCTGGAAACACCATATATTTT; V gene: TRBV5-4; J gene: TRBJ1-3; clone size: NA; D gene: TRBD1
CDR3 protein: CASSTTGERELFF; CDR3 DNA: TGTGCCAGCAGCACGACAGGGGAAAGGGAGCTGTTTTTT; V gene: TRBV5-5; J gene: TRBJ2-2; clone size: NA; D gene: TRBD1
CDR3 protein: CASSAQLAGGNNEQFF; CDR3 DNA: TGTGCCAGTAGTGCGCAACTAGCGGGAGGAAACAATGAGCAGTTCTTC; V gene: TRBV19; J gene: TRBJ2-1; clone size: NA; D gene: TRBD2
CDR3 protein: CASSLDMGAGMNTEAFF; CDR3 DNA: TGTGCCAGCAGCTTAGATATGGGGGCCGGGATGAACACTGAAGCTTTCTTT; V gene: TRBV7-9; J gene: TRBJ1-1; clone size: NA; D gene: NA
CDR3 protein: CASSPSGTGNSPLHF; CDR3 DNA: TGTGCCAGCAGTCCGAGCGGGACAGGCAATTCACCCCTCCACTTT; V gene: TRBV2; J gene: TRBJ1-6; clone size: NA; D gene: TRBD1
CDR3 protein: CASSLYAGRWGTNTGELFF; CDR3 DNA: TGTGCCAGCAGCTTATATGCCGGGAGATGGGGGACGAACACCGGGGAGCTGTTTTTT; V gene: TRBV7-9; J gene: TRBJ2-2; clone size: NA; D gene: NA
CDR3 protein: CASSTGGDVPGNTIYF; CDR3 DNA: TGTGCCAGCAGCACCGGAGGGGATGTCCCTGGAAACACCATATATTTT; V gene: TRBV21-1; J gene: TRBJ1-3; clone size: few; D gene: NA
CDR3 protein: CASNPQGYNEQFF; CDR3 DNA: TGTGCCAGCAACCCACAGGGCTACAATGAGCAGTTCTTC; V gene: TRBV6-6; J gene: TRBJ2-1; clone size: NA; D gene: NA
CDR3 protein: CAFASSSYEQYF; CDR3 DNA: TGTGCCTTCGCCAGTTCCTCCTACGAGCAGTACTTC; V gene: TRBV6-5; J gene: TRBJ2-7; clone size: NA; D gene: NA
CDR3 protein: CATLLEAGKNSPLHF; CDR3 DNA: TGTGCCACGTTATTAGAGGCAGGGAAGAATTCACCCCTCCACTTT; V gene: TRBV2; J gene: TRBJ1-6; clone size: NA; D gene: NA
CDR3 protein: CASSIDGTGRRGQPQHF; CDR3 DNA: TGTGCCAGTAGTATAGATGGGACAGGGAGACGTGGGCAGCCCCAGCATTTT; V gene: TRBV19; J gene: TRBJ1-5; clone size: NA; D gene: TRBD1
CDR3 protein: CASSLLGGPGSPLHF; CDR3 DNA: TGTGCCAGCAGCTTACTCGGGGGGCCGGGATCACCCCTCCACTTT; V gene: TRBV13; J gene: TRBJ1-6; clone size: NA; D gene: NA
CDR3 protein: CATSEQDSEAFF; CDR3 DNA: TGTGCCACCAGTGAACAGGACAGTGAAGCTTTCTTT; V gene: TRBV24-1; J gene: TRBJ1-1; clone size: NA; D gene: NA
CDR3 protein: CASGQVHEQYF; CDR3 DNA: TGTGCCAGTGGACAGGTCCACGAGCAGTACTTC; V gene: TRBV6-5; J gene: TRBJ2-7; clone size: NA; D gene: TRBD1
CDR3 protein: CASRLGQPNSPLHF; CDR3 DNA: TGTGCCAGCAGACTCGGACAGCCCAATTCACCCCTCCACTTT; V gene: TRBV3-1/TRBV3-2; J gene: TRBJ1-6; clone size: NA; D gene: NA
CDR3 protein: CASSLLGNRAAEAFF; CDR3 DNA: TGTGCCAGCAGTTTACTCGGTAACAGAGCCGCTGAAGCTTTCTTT; V gene: TRBV28; J gene: TRBJ1-1; clone size: NA; D gene: NA
CDR3 protein: CASSFWRQSGRNSPLHF; CDR3 DNA: TGTGCCAGCAGCTTTTGGCGACAGTCCGGACGGAATTCACCCCTCCACTTT; V gene: TRBV7-9; J gene: TRBJ1-6; clone size: NA; D gene: NA
CDR3 protein: CASSFLAGGYTDTQYF; CDR3 DNA: TGTGCCAGCAGCTTTCTAGCGGGGGGATACACAGATACGCAGTATTTT; V gene: TRBV5-8; J gene: TRBJ2-3; clone size: few; D gene: TRBD2
CDR3 protein: CATRPGSLLYNSPLHF; CDR3 DNA: TGTGCCACCCGCCCCGGGAGCCTGCTTTATAATTCACCCCTCCACTTT; V gene: TRBV10-3; J gene: TRBJ1-6; clone size: NA; D gene: NA
CDR3 protein: CASRIAGGTGELFF; CDR3 DNA: TGTGCCAGCAGGATAGCGGGGGGCACCGGGGAGCTGTTTTTT; V gene: TRBV7-2; J gene: TRBJ2-2; clone size: few; D gene: TRBD2
CDR3 protein: CAWSPTGWTEAFF; CDR3 DNA: TGTGCCTGGAGCCCGACAGGGTGGACTGAAGCTTTCTTT; V gene: TRBV30; J gene: TRBJ1-1; clone size: few; D gene: TRBD1
CDR3 protein: CASSSGLAGSSYEQYF; CDR3 DNA: TGTGCCAGCAGCTCTGGACTAGCGGGGAGCTCCTACGAGCAGTACTTC; V gene: TRBV3-1/TRBV3-2; J gene: TRBJ2-7; clone size: NA; D gene: TRBD2
CDR3 protein: CASSSGQAMRRETQYF; CDR3 DNA: TGCGCCAGCAGCTCGGGACAGGCAATGCGCAGGGAGACCCAGTACTTC; V gene: TRBV5-1; J gene: TRBJ2-5; clone size: NA; D gene: TRBD1
CDR3 protein: CASSLDRAINSPLHF; CDR3 DNA: TGTGCCAGCAGCTTGGACAGGGCTATAAATTCACCCCTCCACTTT; V gene: TRBV5-5; J gene: TRBJ1-6; clone size: NA; D gene: NA
CDR3 protein: CASSEEGLASNEQFF; CDR3 DNA: TGTGCCAGCAGTGAAGAGGGACTAGCGAGCAATGAGCAGTTCTTC; V gene: TRBV2; J gene: TRBJ2-1; clone size: NA; D gene: TRBD2
CDR3 protein: CSVEDRQGPGELFF; CDR3 DNA: TGCAGCGTTGAAGATCGGCAGGGCCCGGGGGAGCTGTTTTTT; V gene: TRBV29-1; J gene: TRBJ2-2; clone size: NA; D gene: NA
CDR3 protein: CASHRPSSGRGNEQFF; CDR3 DNA: TGTGCCAGCCACCGACCCTCTAGCGGGAGGGGCAATGAGCAGTTCTTC; V gene: TRBV2; J gene: TRBJ2-1; clone size: NA; D gene: TRBD2
CDR3 protein: CSALKGGTGLTEQYF; CDR3 DNA: TGCAGCGCCTTGAAGGGTGGGACAGGGTTAACCGAGCAGTACTTC; V gene: TRBV29-1; J gene: TRBJ2-7; clone size: NA; D gene: TRBD1
CDR3 protein: CSASSPTSGGYEQYF; CDR3 DNA: TGCAGTGCTAGTTCCCCTACTAGCGGGGGGTACGAGCAGTACTTC; V gene: TRBV20-1; J gene: TRBJ2-7; clone size: once; D gene: TRBD2
CDR3 protein: CASRTPQGANGYTF; CDR3 DNA: TGTGCCAGCAGGACACCGCAGGGGGCGAATGGCTACACCTTC; V gene: TRBV6-5; J gene: TRBJ1-2; clone size: NA; D gene: TRBD1
CDR3 protein: CASRQGGGTEAFF; CDR3 DNA: TGTGCCAGCAGACAAGGGGGTGGCACTGAAGCTTTCTTT; V gene: TRBV6-6; J gene: TRBJ1-1; clone size: NA; D gene: NA
CDR3 protein: CASSLGPNQPQHF; CDR3 DNA: TGTGCCAGCAGCTTGGGTCCAAATCAGCCCCAGCATTTT; V gene: TRBV5-6; J gene: TRBJ1-5; clone size: NA; D gene: NA
CDR3 protein: CASSLRGEDYNEQFF; CDR3 DNA: TGTGCCAGCAGCCTTCGGGGGGAGGACTACAATGAGCAGTTCTTC; V gene: TRBV9; J gene: TRBJ2-1; clone size: NA; D gene: TRBD2
CDR3 protein: CASSFSIQGDGYTF; CDR3 DNA: TGCGCCAGCAGCTTCTCAATACAGGGAGATGGCTACACCTTC; V gene: TRBV5-1; J gene: TRBJ1-2; clone size: NA; D gene: NA